This TCR beta chain was sequenced in a study of radiotherapy plus CTLA-4 blockade in lung cancer. The CDR3 contains 13 residues. With V trimmed by 6 bases and J by 1 base, 3 bases remained unmatched. Germline loops: CDR1 SGHNT, CDR2 YYREEE (reference sequence). Method: immunoSEQ multiplex PCR; TCRdb's copy keeps in-frame clones and lacks some. The sample carries under 95,000 clones, 78% recorded once. The rearrangement links TRBV5-4 to TRBJ2-7; TRBD2 matches 8 bases. This clonotype was obtained from a human donor with non-small cell lung cancer whose response to radiotherapy plus ipilimumab could not be evaluated. Some clones in this sample may be carry-over from other donors' samples. The starting material was peripheral blood, obtained from a patient treated with radiotherapy plus ipilimumab. The CDR3 spells CASTGGGSYEQYF. As DNA, the CDR3 is TGTGCCAGCACCGGCGGGGGGTCCTACGAGCAGTACTTC.